This T cell receptor (beta chain) was identified in a study of blood T cell repertoires in COVID-19. The overall study: Acute and convalescent COVID-19 samples came from the United States, Italy and Spain. Nucleic acid was either cDNA or gDNA, and it came from T cells, B-cell-depleted T cells, or PBMCs.

Trimming removed 4 bases at V and 9 bases at J, with 13 bases between. CDR3 length: 11 amino acids. CDR1 and CDR2 (germline): SQVTM, ANQGSEA. As handled by the study authors: Amplification of reference gene primers provided the estimated nucleated cell counts. TCRdb keeps only in-frame clones here, not all; method: immunoSEQ multiplex PCR. That table supplies the V and J calls and clone size; D and trimming were determined from the DNA. The table shows around 33,000 clones, with about 74% occurring only once. The TCR comes from a human donor in a cohort sampled during active COVID-19. The rearrangement links TRBV29-1 to TRBJ2-7; the D is unclear. Sequenced: peripheral blood. Here the CDR3 DNA reads TGCAGCGTTGCGGAGCCCTTCGGGCAGTACTTC. It translates to CSVAEPFGQYF.